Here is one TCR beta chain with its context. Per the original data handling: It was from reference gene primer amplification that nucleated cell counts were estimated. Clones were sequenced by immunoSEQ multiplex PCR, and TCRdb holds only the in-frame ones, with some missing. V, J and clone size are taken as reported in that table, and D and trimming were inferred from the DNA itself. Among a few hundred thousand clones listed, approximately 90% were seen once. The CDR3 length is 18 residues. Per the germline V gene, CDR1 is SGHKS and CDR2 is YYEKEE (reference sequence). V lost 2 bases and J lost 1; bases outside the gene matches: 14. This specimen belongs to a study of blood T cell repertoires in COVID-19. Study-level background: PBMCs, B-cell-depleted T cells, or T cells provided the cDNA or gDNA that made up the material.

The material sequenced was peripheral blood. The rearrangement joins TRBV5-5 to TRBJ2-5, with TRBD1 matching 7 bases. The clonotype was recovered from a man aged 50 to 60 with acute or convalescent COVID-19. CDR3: CASSLGPGQVAGQETQYF. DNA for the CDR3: TGTGCCAGCAGCTTAGGTCCCGGACAGGTTGCGGGCCAAGAGACCCAGTACTTC.